This T cell receptor (beta chain) derives from a study of identical twins. Germline V lookup: CDR1 SEHNR, CDR2 FQNEAQ (reference sequence). CDR3 size: 12 residues. Trimming removed 1 base from V and 10 bases from J, with 11 bases in between. In TCRdb, the 5' RACE reads were re-called with MiXCR into one record per CDR3 protein. The sample has hundreds of thousands of distinct CDR3 sequences; around an eighth are singletons. These same records also appear under a second study, on yellow fever vaccine responses in identical twins. That study adds: The authors reported partly convergent, partly personalized vaccine responses in identical twins.

The genes are TRBV7-9 and TRBJ2-7; TRBD2 might be the D (6 bases). Sequencing was done on a sample of PBMCs. The receptor's source is a young woman in good health. The CDR3 DNA reads TGTGCCAGCAGCTTAGAGGAGGGTCCCCAGTACTTC. It yields the protein CASSLEEGPQYF.